Below are 12 T cell receptor beta chains sequenced from a single sample in a study of siplizumab effects on memory and regulatory T cells. Using immunoSEQ multiplex PCR, the repertoire was profiled, and TCRdb retains in-frame clones only, with some absent. The table records tens of thousands of clones, roughly 84% of them present only once. The sample consisted of naive CD8+ T cells sorted from blood. The receptor source for this set is a human donor in good health.

This chain joins TRBV19 and TRBJ2-6; 7 bases match TRBD1. The CDR3 length is 16 residues. From germline, CDR1 is LNHDA and CDR2 SQIVND (reference sequence). V shed 5 bases, J shed 1 base, and the junction held 5 bases outside the gene matches. CDR3 DNA: TGTGCCAGTAGTGAAGAACAGGGGTCTGGGGCCAACGTCCTGACTTTC. It specifies CASSEEQGSGANVLTF. Supplemented by reference TRBV19 and TRBJ2-6, the full variable domain reads DGGITQSPKYLFRKEGQNVTLSCEQNLNHDAMYWYRQDPGQGLRLIYYSQIVNDFQKGDIAEGYSVSREKKESFPLTVTSAQKNPTAFYLCASSEEQGSGANVLTFGAGSRLTVL.

The chain joins TRBV29-1 to TRBJ1-1; 9 bases are a match to TRBD1. V lost 7 bases, J lost 7 bases, and 10 bases stayed unmatched. This CDR3 has 13 amino acids. CDR1 and CDR2 from the germline V gene are SQVTM and ANQGSEA. CDR3 amino acids: CSATDRGWGEAFF. In DNA, the CDR3 is TGCAGCGCTACCGACAGGGGGTGGGGTGAAGCTTTCTTT.

This chain uses TRBV11-2 with TRBJ2-3, with TRBD2 matching 8 bases. This CDR3 spans 17 amino acids. Germline V lookup: CDR1 SGHAT, CDR2 FQNNGV. Trimming at V came to 2 bases and at J to 5 bases, leaving 12 bases not matched to a gene. The CDR3 loop reads CASSLMGPGGRKDTQYF. CDR3 sequence (DNA): TGTGCCAGCAGCTTAATGGGTCCGGGAGGGCGGAAAGATACGCAGTATTTT.

The chain uses TRBV2 and TRBJ1-2, with D uncertain. The V and J ends lost 4 bases and 8 bases respectively, with 17 bases between them. CDR1 is SNHLY and CDR2 is FYNNEI in the germline V gene. The CDR3 runs 14 residues. In DNA form, the CDR3 reads TGTGCCAGCAGTGTCCCCCTGACTCAGTACGGCTACACCTTC. Protein: CASSVPLTQYGYTF.

The J gene is TRBJ1-1, the V gene TRBV6-1; no firm D call. Trimming took off 6 bases at V and 7 bases at J, with 18 bases between the two ends. The CDR3 length is 14 residues. Per the germline V gene, CDR1 is MNHNS and CDR2 is SASEGT. The CDR3 DNA reads TGTGCCAGCAGCTCCTGGGCCAGACGGGATGAAGCTTTCTTT. Protein product: CASSSWARRDEAFF.

The chain recombines TRBV6-6 with TRBJ2-7; D may be TRBD1 or TRBD2 (5 bases each). V gave up 6 bases and J gave up 1 base, with 16 bases separating them. The length of the CDR3 is 15 residues. Per germline, CDR1 MNHNY and CDR2 SVGAGI (reference sequence). CDR3 nucleotides: TGTGCCAGCAGAAGGGGCAGGGACGGATCCTACGAGCAGTACTTC. This sequence encodes CASRRGRDGSYEQYF.

This clone was found a few times. CDR3 in amino acids: CASNERFLYNSPLHF. Written as DNA, the CDR3 is TGTGCCAGTAATGAACGGTTTCTTTATAATTCACCCCTCCACTTT. V usage is TRBV19 and J usage is TRBJ1-6; unclear D gene. The CDR3 consists of 15 residues. V was cut by 7 bases and J by 4 bases, with 14 bases left in between. The germline V gene encodes CDR1 LNHDA and CDR2 SQIVND (reference sequence).

The chain's CDR3 is CASSIGGADGYTF. For the CDR3, the DNA is TGTGCCAGTAGTATCGGAGGGGCCGATGGCTACACCTTC. The V and J genes are TRBV19 and TRBJ1-2; possibly TRBD1 for D (5 bases). Germline-derived CDR1 and CDR2 are LNHDA and SQIVND (reference sequence). The germline V and J ends were trimmed by 3 bases and 6 bases, with 11 bases remaining between them. The CDR3 contains 13 residues.

The chain has TRBV7-6 and TRBJ2-7; D possibly corresponds to TRBD2 (5 bases). CDR1 and CDR2 from the germline V gene are SGHVS and FNYEAQ. The V and J ends lost 5 bases and 4 bases respectively, with 15 bases between them. The CDR3 sequence is 14 residues long. In DNA form, the CDR3 reads TGTGCCAGCAGCCCCACCGGGGTCCCTTACGAGCAGTACTTC. It is translated as CASSPTGVPYEQYF.

The V gene is TRBV19, the J gene TRBJ2-7, with 9 bases lining up with TRBD2. J gave up 5 bases and V 2 bases, and 4 bases lay outside the gene matches. The CDR3 spans 14 residues. The V gene's germline CDR1 is LNHDA and CDR2 SQIVND (reference sequence). In DNA form, the CDR3 reads TGTGCCAGTAGTATACCTAGCGGGACTAACGAGCAGTACTTC. It encodes CASSIPSGTNEQYF.

This sequence joins TRBV4-1 and TRBJ2-2; D is undetermined. CDR3 size: 16 residues. The V end was cut by 3 bases, the J end by 6 bases, with 17 bases between. CDR1 and CDR2 (germline): MGHRA, YSYEKL. The CDR3, as DNA: TGCGCCAGCAGCCACCCAAAGGCTAGTGCGGCCGGGGAGCTGTTTTTT. This sequence encodes CASSHPKASAAGELFF.

The rearrangement joins TRBV4-2 to TRBJ2-3; 10 nucleotides align to TRBD2. The CDR3 is 17 amino acids. The germline CDR1 and CDR2 sequences are LGHNA and YNFKEQ. V lost 1 base and J lost 4; bases outside the gene matches: 8. In nucleotides, the CDR3 is TGTGCCAGCAGCCAAGTCCCAGCGGGGGGGAGGTCAGATACGCAGTATTTT. It specifies CASSQVPAGGRSDTQYF.